This T cell receptor beta chain comes out of a study of blood T cell repertoires in COVID-19. Profiled with immunoSEQ multiplex PCR; TCRdb holds only in-frame clones, not every one. The data show about 430,000 clones, more than 70% seen once. Cohorts were assigned according to the clinical history that participants reported. Germline V gene lookup returns CDR1 SGHTA and CDR2 FQGTGA. V trimming: 3 bases; J trimming: 0 bases; junction bases outside the gene matches: 5. CDR3 size: 17 residues. V is TRBV7-3 and J is TRBJ2-6, with 7 positions matching TRBD2. Sequencing input: PBMCs or T cells enriched from blood (not recorded which). This clonotype was obtained from a woman aged 18-35 years who had been exposed to COVID-19. DNA of the CDR3: TGTGCCAGCAGCTTCGTAGCGGGTGCCTCTGGGGCCAACGTCCTGACTTTC. Protein product: CASSFVAGASGANVLTF.